The clone carrying this T cell receptor (beta chain) was detected a few times. Trimming took 4 bases from V and 5 from J; bases not matched to a gene: 4. Germline CDR1 is SNHLY and CDR2 is FYNNEI. The CDR3 length is 16 residues. This record belongs to a study of CD8+CD57+ T cells in acquired aplastic anemia. Study-level background: DNA per sorted CD4+ or CD8+ sample ranged about 0.2 to 27.4 ug, averaging 3.2 ug.

The study profiled TCR beta VDJ and CDR3 using genomic DNA as template. From the reads, TCRdb called clonotypes with MiXCR, one entry per CDR3 protein. The data contain about 210,000 distinct CDR3 sequences, around 60% of them seen just once; the ten biggest clones take up approximately 32%. The rearrangement joins TRBV2 to TRBJ2-5; 16 nucleotides match TRBD2. The sequence was obtained from a human donor in good health. Sequenced: sorted CD4+, CD8+, or CD8+CD57+ T cells (not recorded which) from PBMCs. The CDR3 sequence: CASSGGLAGGQETQYF. CDR3 bases: TGTGCCAGCAGTGGGGGACTAGCGGGGGGGCAGGAGACCCAGTACTTC.